This T cell receptor beta chain came from a study of cytomegalovirus exposure and HLA in healthy donors. Study-level results: Usually a TCR sequence was rare, but some public TCRs were found in many donors.

PCR used 60 Vbeta primers and 13 Jbeta primers. Assay used: immunoSEQ multiplex PCR; TCRdb lists only in-frame clones, some missing. The sample yields roughly 200,000 clones, roughly 85% seen once. V lost 3 bases to trimming and J lost 3 bases, with 15 bases between them. Germline V lookup: CDR1 LGHNT, CDR2 FRNRAP. CDR3 length: 15 amino acids. At collection, donors were nominally healthy, but unrecorded immune exposures were probable. Details on this clone: The antigen is undetermined.

Sequencing used PBMCs. V gene TRBV12-5 combines with J gene TRBJ2-7; no reliable D call. The origin of this receptor is a woman younger than 45 in good health and CMV-seropositive. CDR3 amino acids: CASGLGDGAFYEQYF. The CDR3 DNA sequence: TGTGCTAGTGGTTTAGGTGACGGAGCCTTCTACGAGCAGTACTTC.